This TCR beta chain originates from a study of T cells in localized non-small cell lung cancer. Using immunoSEQ multiplex PCR, the repertoire was profiled, and TCRdb retains in-frame clones only, with some absent. The profile shows 41,000 or so clones, about 88% of them singletons. This clone appeared once. The input for sequencing was peripheral blood, taken before any cancer treatment. The TCR was taken from a woman aged 18-50 years with stage III lung adenocarcinoma.

The CDR3 here is CASSGGLTGTSGTDTQYF. DNA of the CDR3: TGTGCCAGCAGTGGGGGTTTAACCGGGACTAGCGGCACAGATACGCAGTATTTT. The genes are TRBV6-1 and TRBJ2-3, with 10 bases aligning to TRBD2. The CDR3 contains 18 residues. CDR1 and CDR2 from the germline V gene are MNHNS and SASEGT. The V segment lost 4 bases and the J segment 1 base; nucleotides outside the gene matches: 11.